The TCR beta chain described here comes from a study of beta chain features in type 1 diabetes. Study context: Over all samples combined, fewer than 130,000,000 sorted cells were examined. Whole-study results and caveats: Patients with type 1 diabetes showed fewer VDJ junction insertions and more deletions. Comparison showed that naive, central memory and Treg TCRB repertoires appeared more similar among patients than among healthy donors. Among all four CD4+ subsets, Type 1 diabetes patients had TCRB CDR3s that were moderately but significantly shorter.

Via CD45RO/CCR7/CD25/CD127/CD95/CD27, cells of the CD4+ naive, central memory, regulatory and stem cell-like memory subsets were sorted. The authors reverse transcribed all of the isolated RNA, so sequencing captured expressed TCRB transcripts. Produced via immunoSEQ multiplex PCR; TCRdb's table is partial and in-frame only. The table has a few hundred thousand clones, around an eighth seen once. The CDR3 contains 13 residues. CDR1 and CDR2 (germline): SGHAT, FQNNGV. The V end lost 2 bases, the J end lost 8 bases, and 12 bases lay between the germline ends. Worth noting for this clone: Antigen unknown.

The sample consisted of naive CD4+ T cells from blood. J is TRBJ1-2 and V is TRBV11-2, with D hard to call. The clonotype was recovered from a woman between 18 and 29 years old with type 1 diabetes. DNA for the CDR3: TGTGCCAGCAGCTTAAGGAGGGTGGGGGGCTACACCTTC. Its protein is CASSLRRVGGYTF.